The next 2 T cell receptor beta chains were all read from a single sample in a study of T cells in localized non-small cell lung cancer. Data came from immunoSEQ multiplex PCR; TCRdb stores just in-frame clones and leaves some out. Here the sample spans about 3,000 clones, 25% to 30% being singletons. Sample: lung tumor tissue, taken before any cancer treatment. These TCRs come from a woman aged 40-70 years with stage III lung adenocarcinoma.

The J gene is TRBJ1-1, the V gene TRBV19; the match to TRBD1 covers 7 bases. The CDR3 totals 17 residues. V lost 0 bases, J lost 5 bases, and 12 bases stayed unmatched. Germline V gives CDR1 LNHDA, CDR2 SQIVND (reference sequence). The CDR3 region has the DNA TGTGCCAGTAGTATAGACGCCCGGACAGGTCCAAGGACTGAAGCTTTCTTT. Its translation is CASSIDARTGPRTEAFF.

This clone was picked up one time. This chain links TRBV28 with TRBJ2-5; 9 bases map to TRBD1. Trimming took 4 bases from V and 1 from J; bases not matched to a gene: 4. Germline V gives CDR1 MDHEN, CDR2 SYDVKM. The CDR3 has 15 residues. The CDR3, as DNA: TGTGCCAGCAGTTCGGACAGGGGAGGCCAAGAGACCCAGTACTTC. This encodes CASSSDRGGQETQYF. The entire variable domain, with the rest obtained from reference TRBV28 and TRBJ2-5, is as follows: DVKVTQSSRYLVKRTGEKVFLECVQDMDHENMFWYRQDPGLGLRLIYFSYDVKMKEKGDIPEGYSVSREKKERFSLILESASTNQTSMYLCASSSDRGGQETQYFGPGTRLLVL.